The sequence of this TCR beta chain was determined in a study of cytomegalovirus exposure and HLA in healthy donors. Whole-study findings and limits: Looking again later, the authors saw that most CMV-associated TCR beta chains seemed HLA-restricted. Rare TCR sequences dominated, though some public TCRs recurred in many donors. Highest at DRB1 and lowest at HLA-C, TCR association rates differed among HLA loci in a later analysis.

Germline-derived CDR1 and CDR2 are MGHRA and YSYEKL. The V and J ends lost 0 bases and 6 bases, in that order; junction bases with no gene match: 4. There are 15 residues in the CDR3. This clone was counted a few times. Antigen unknown. The study ran its PCR with 60 Vbeta and 13 Jbeta primers. TCRdb's copy holds only in-frame clones and misses some; the assay was immunoSEQ multiplex PCR. The top ten hold less than 3.5% of the sample, which has 35,000 to 45,000 clones, approximately 72% seen once. The clonotype comes from a woman in her twenties or thirties in good health and CMV-seronegative. Sequenced material: PBMCs. This sequence joins TRBV4-1 and TRBJ1-3; TRBD1 matches 8 bases. The CDR3 DNA sequence: TGCGCCAGCAGCCAAGATGGACAGGGAGCAAACACCATATATTTT. It yields the protein CASSQDGQGANTIYF.